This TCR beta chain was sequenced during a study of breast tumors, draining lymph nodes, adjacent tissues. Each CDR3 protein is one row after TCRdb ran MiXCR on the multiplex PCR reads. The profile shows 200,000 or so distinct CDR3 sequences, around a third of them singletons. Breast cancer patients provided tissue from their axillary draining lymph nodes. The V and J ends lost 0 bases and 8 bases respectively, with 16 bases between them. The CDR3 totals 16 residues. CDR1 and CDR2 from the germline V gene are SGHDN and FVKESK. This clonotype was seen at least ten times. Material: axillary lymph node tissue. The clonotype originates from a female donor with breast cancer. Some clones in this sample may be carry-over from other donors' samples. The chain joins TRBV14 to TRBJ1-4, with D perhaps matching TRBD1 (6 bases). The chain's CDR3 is CASSQDVGGSREKLFF. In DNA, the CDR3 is TGTGCCAGCAGCCAAGATGTTGGGGGCTCGAGGGAAAAACTGTTTTTT.